This T cell receptor (beta chain) originates from a study of blood T cells in healthy people across ages. In terms of origin and age, donors were healthy Caucasian individuals from Russia aged about 6 to 90. For the second PCR, which ran for about 7 to 11 cycles, a sample-barcoded 5' primer and a J-beta primer mix were used. Using its own MiXCR run on the 5' RACE reads, TCRdb lists one record per CDR3 protein. Of 1.5 million to 2 million distinct CDR3 sequences detected, 49% appear once; the ten largest clones hold around 2.1%. Sequences were obtained from blood. The TCR sequence derives from a middle-aged woman in good health.

In DNA form, the CDR3 reads TGTGCCAGCAGCCAAGAACGCGACAGCCCCTACGAGCAGTACTTC. As protein: CASSQERDSPYEQYF. This chain joins TRBV4-2 and TRBJ2-7, with a possible D match to TRBD1 (5 bases). Looked up from germline, CDR1 is LGHNA and CDR2 is YNFKEQ. Trimming removed 0 bases at V and 2 bases at J, with 11 bases between. The length of the CDR3 is 15 residues.